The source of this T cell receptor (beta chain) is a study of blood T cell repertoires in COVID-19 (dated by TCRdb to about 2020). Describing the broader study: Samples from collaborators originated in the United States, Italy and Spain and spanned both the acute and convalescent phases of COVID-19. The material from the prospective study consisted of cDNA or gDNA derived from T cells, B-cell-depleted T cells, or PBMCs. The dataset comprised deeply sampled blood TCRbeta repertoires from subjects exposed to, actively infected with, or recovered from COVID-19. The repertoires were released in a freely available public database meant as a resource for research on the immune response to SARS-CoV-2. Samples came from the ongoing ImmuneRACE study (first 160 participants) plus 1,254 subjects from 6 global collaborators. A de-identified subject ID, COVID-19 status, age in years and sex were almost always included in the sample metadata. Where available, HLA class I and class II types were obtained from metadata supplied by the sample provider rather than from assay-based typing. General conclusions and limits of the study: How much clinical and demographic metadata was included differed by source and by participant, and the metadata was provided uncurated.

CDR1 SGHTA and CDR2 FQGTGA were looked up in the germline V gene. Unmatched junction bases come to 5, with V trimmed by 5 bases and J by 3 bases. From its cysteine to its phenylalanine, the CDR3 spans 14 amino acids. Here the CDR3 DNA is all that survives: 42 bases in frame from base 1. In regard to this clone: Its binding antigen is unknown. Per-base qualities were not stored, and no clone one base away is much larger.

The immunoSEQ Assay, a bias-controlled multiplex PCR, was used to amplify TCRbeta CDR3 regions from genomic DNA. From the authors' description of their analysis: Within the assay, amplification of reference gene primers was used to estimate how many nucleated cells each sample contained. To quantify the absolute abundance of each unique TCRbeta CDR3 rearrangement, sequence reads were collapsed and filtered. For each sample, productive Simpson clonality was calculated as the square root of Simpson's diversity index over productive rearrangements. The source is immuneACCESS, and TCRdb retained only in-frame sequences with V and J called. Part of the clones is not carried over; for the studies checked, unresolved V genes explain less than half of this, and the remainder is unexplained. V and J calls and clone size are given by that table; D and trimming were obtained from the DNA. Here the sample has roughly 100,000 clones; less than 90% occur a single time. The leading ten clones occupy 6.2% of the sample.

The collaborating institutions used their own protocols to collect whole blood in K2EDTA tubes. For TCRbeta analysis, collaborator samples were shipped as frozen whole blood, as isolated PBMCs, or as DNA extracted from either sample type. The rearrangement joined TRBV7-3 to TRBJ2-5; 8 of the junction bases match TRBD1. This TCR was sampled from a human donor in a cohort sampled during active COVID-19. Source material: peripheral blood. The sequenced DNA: TGTGCCAGCAGCCCGGACAGGGCCGAAGAGACCCAGTACTTC. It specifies CASSPDRAEETQYF.